Listed here are 31 T cell receptor beta chains from one sample, sequenced in a study of Ad26.COV2.S vaccination and SARS-CoV-2 variants (dated by TCRdb to about 2021). The treatment or condition label corresponds to: approximately 18 received Ad26.COV2.S at low or high dose, single or two shots; about 5 received placebo; per-sample allocation not given. For vaccine and placebo recipients, the sequenced repertoires came from samples collected on day 63 after the first injection. The library was obtained by the immunoSEQ multiplex PCR assay. TCRdb stores this immuneACCESS table with in-frame sequences only. Part of the clones is absent; in the studies checked, under half of the shortfall reflects unresolved V genes, and no reason is known for the rest. Here the sample has about 480,000 clones; about 83% occur a single time. The ten top clones hold 9.5% to 15% of the sample. Source: peripheral blood, taken in a trial of Ad26.COV2.S vaccine versus placebo. Source of these receptors: a person between 18 and 60 years old who received the Ad26.COV2.S COVID-19 vaccine or a placebo.

The chain carries TRBV19 and TRBJ2-3; TRBD2 aligns across 7 bases. V was pared by 9 bases and J by 0 bases, with 3 bases of the junction left unmatched. Germline loops: CDR1 LNHDA, CDR2 SQIVND (reference sequence). This CDR3 is 13 amino acids long. The CDR3 coding sequence is TGTGCCAGCCAGCGGGGTAGCACAGATACGCAGTATTTT. The encoded protein is CASQRGSTDTQYF.

J is TRBJ2-6 and V is TRBV24-1, with 9 bases lining up with TRBD1. The germline gives CDR1 KGHDR, CDR2 SFDVKD. The trim removed 3 bases at V and 4 bases at J, leaving 6 bases unmatched. The CDR3 totals 17 residues. In DNA form, the CDR3 reads TGTGCCACCAGTGATCCGACAGGGGGAAGGGGGGCCAACGTCCTGACTTTC. It is translated as CATSDPTGGRGANVLTF.

CDR3 residues: CASSLEDPLETQYF. Here the CDR3 DNA reads TGCGCCAGCAGCTTGGAGGACCCTTTGGAGACCCAGTACTTC. This chain connects TRBV5-1 to TRBJ2-5; D not certain. Trimming cost V 0 bases and J 5 bases, with 11 bases left between them. CDR3 length: 14 amino acids. CDR1 is SGHRS, CDR2 YFSETQ, per germline.

The chain recombines TRBV19 with TRBJ2-7, with D perhaps matching TRBD1 (6 bases). V dropped 2 bases and J dropped 6 bases, with 17 bases sitting between them. The CDR3 runs 15 residues. Germline V gives CDR1 LNHDA, CDR2 SQIVND (reference sequence). The CDR3 reads CASSINSGTRGEQYF. CDR3 sequence (DNA): TGTGCCAGTAGTATAAATTCTGGGACACGCGGCGAGCAGTACTTC.

The chain recombines TRBV28 with TRBJ2-1, with 11 bases lining up with TRBD1. Germline V gene sequence: CDR1 MDHEN, CDR2 SYDVKM. V lost 3 bases and J lost 1; bases outside the gene matches: 2. The CDR3 contains 16 residues. This CDR3 reads CASSFGDRGSYNEQFF. Written as DNA, the CDR3 is TGTGCCAGCAGTTTTGGGGACAGGGGGTCCTACAATGAGCAGTTCTTC. The whole variable domain, remainder taken from reference TRBV28 and TRBJ2-1, is DVKVTQSSRYLVKRTGEKVFLECVQDMDHENMFWYRQDPGLGLRLIYFSYDVKMKEKGDIPEGYSVSREKKERFSLILESASTNQTSMYLCASSFGDRGSYNEQFFGPGTRLTVL.

This chain joins TRBV2 and TRBJ2-7, with a weak D call TRBD1 (6 bases). The CDR3 covers 15 residues. Trimming took 0 bases from V and 0 from J, leaving 9 bases between them. Germline assignment: CDR1 SNHLY and CDR2 FYNNEI. In nucleotides, the CDR3 is TGTGCCAGCAGTGAAGCGTGGGACAACTCCTACGAGCAGTACTTC. As protein: CASSEAWDNSYEQYF. The full variable domain, with the rest looked up from reference TRBV2 and TRBJ2-7, is EPEVTQTPSHQVTQMGQEVILRCVPISNHLYFYWYRQILGQKVEFLVSFYNNEISEKSEIFDDQFSVERPDGSNFTLKIRSTKLEDSAMYFCASSEAWDNSYEQYFGPGTRLTVT.

This clone was counted between two and nine times. V and J are TRBV7-9 and TRBJ1-2; D perhaps matches TRBD1 (5 bases). CDR3 length equals 17 residues. Between the trimmed V and J ends, which lost 4 bases and 1 base, there was a span of 19 bases. Germline CDR1 is SEHNR and CDR2 is FQNEAQ (reference sequence). The CDR3 bases are TGTGCCAGCAGCTCGAGGGGAGGGAAGGTCCTTAACTATGGCTACACCTTC. Translation: CASSSRGGKVLNYGYTF.

The chain's CDR3 is CAISGGAGPNTGELFF. DNA for the CDR3: TGTGCCATCAGTGGGGGGGCAGGACCGAACACCGGGGAGCTGTTTTTT. The V gene is TRBV10-3, the J gene TRBJ2-2; D could derive from TRBD1 or TRBD2 (6 bases each). The CDR3 loop spans 16 amino acids. V gave up 4 bases and J gave up 0 bases, with 12 bases separating them. Germline CDR1 ENHRY, CDR2 SYGVKD.

CDR3 nucleotide sequence: TGTGCCAGCAGTCCCCGGGCAAATCTCCCCCAGTACTTC. Its translation: CASSPRANLPQYF. This sequence joins TRBV27 and TRBJ2-5; D not certain. The CDR3 length is 13 residues. Germline lookup yields CDR1 MNHEY and CDR2 SMNVEV (reference sequence). With 5 bases removed from V and 9 bases from J, the gap between germline ends came to 16 bases.

The rearrangement joins TRBV7-2 to TRBJ2-1; D is unclear. Germline CDR1 and CDR2: SGHTA and FQGNSA. The CDR3 contains 14 residues. The V gene lost 2 bases and the J gene lost 3 bases, with 8 bases spanning the gap. CDR3: CASSLTGFYNEQFF. DNA for the CDR3: TGTGCCAGCAGCTTAACCGGTTTCTACAATGAGCAGTTCTTC.

The chain carries TRBV29-1 and TRBJ1-1; D call uncertain. This CDR3 spans 13 amino acids. Trimming pared 7 bases from V and 1 base from J, leaving 13 bases between. Germline V gene sequence: CDR1 SQVTM, CDR2 ANQGSEA. The CDR3 DNA reads TGCAGCGCCGAAAATGGAGGGAACACTGAAGCTTTCTTT. Residues: CSAENGGNTEAFF.

This clone was seen a single time. The J gene is TRBJ2-3, the V gene TRBV10-3; 7 nucleotides match TRBD1. Germline V gene lookup returns CDR1 ENHRY and CDR2 SYGVKD. The length of the CDR3 is 15 residues. The CDR3 nucleotides read TGTGCTTCCACTACAGGGGCTGAGGGGACAGATACGCAGTATTTT. Its protein product is CASTTGAEGTDTQYF.

The chain carries TRBV14 and TRBJ1-6; a weak D match, TRBD1 (5 bases). The CDR3 has 15 amino acids. The germline V and J ends were trimmed by 3 bases and 7 bases, with 13 bases remaining between them. The germline gives CDR1 SGHDN, CDR2 FVKESK. The CDR3 sequence is CASSQARGVNSPLHF. CDR3 in DNA: TGTGCCAGCAGCCAGGCTCGGGGGGTCAATTCACCCCTCCACTTT.

V and J are TRBV5-8 and TRBJ2-6; D is possibly TRBD2 (6 bases). This CDR3 is built from 16 residues. The germline gives CDR1 SGHTS, CDR2 YDEGEE. V dropped 0 bases and J dropped 3 bases, with 10 bases sitting between them. For the CDR3, the DNA is TGTGCCAGCAGCTTGGCCGGGGACTTTGGGGCCAACGTCCTGACTTTC. Its translation: CASSLAGDFGANVLTF. Full variable domain (missing parts from reference TRBV5-8 and TRBJ2-6): EAGVTQSPTHLIKTRGQQATLRCSPISGHTSVYWYQQALGLGLQFLLWYDEGEERNRGNFPPRFSGRQFPNYSSELNVNALELEDSALYLCASSLAGDFGANVLTFGAGSRLTVL.

The V call is TRBV7-6, the J call TRBJ2-5; 7 bases are shared with TRBD1. The CDR3 spans 12 residues. From germline, CDR1 is SGHVS and CDR2 FNYEAQ. V was clipped by 4 bases and J by 5 bases; unmatched bases: 1. CDR3 amino acids: CASSSRGETQYF. The CDR3 DNA reads TGTGCCAGCAGCTCCAGGGGGGAGACCCAGTACTTC.

The CDR3: CAGSGVMNTEAFF. The CDR3 region has the DNA TGTGCCGGGTCGGGAGTTATGAACACTGAAGCTTTCTTT. The J gene is TRBJ1-1, the V gene TRBV28; no reliable D call. With 11 bases removed from V and 0 bases from J, the gap between germline ends came to 13 bases. Germline CDR1 MDHEN, CDR2 SYDVKM. The CDR3 sequence is 13 residues long.

The chain joins TRBV29-1 to TRBJ2-1; D is unresolved. V was pared by 0 bases and J by 8 bases, with 11 bases between. Germline values: CDR1 SQVTM, CDR2 ANQGSEA. This CDR3 is built from 13 residues. This CDR3 is CSVEETGQHEQFF. DNA for the CDR3: TGCAGCGTTGAAGAGACTGGCCAGCATGAGCAGTTCTTC.

The rearrangement links TRBV28 to TRBJ1-2; 10 bases align to TRBD1. The CDR3 covers 14 residues. V was clipped by 7 bases and J by 2 bases; unmatched bases: 4. From germline, CDR1 is MDHEN and CDR2 SYDVKM. CDR3 protein: CASTRDRGNYGYTF. CDR3 bases: TGTGCCAGCACTCGGGACAGGGGAAACTATGGCTACACCTTC.

This clone appeared a few times. This rearrangement joins TRBV5-1 to TRBJ1-2, with D possibly matching TRBD1 (6 bases). Germline V gene lookup returns CDR1 SGHRS and CDR2 YFSETQ. Trimming removed 4 bases from V and 3 bases from J, with 13 bases in between. The CDR3 totals 14 residues. The CDR3 spells CASSQDSPDYGYTF. CDR3 DNA: TGCGCCAGCAGCCAGGACAGCCCCGACTATGGCTACACCTTC.

This chain links TRBV5-1 with TRBJ2-1, with 7 positions matching TRBD2. The V and J ends lost 3 bases and 2 bases, in that order; junction bases with no gene match: 5. CDR1 SGHRS and CDR2 YFSETQ come from the germline V gene. CDR3 size: 15 residues. Here the CDR3 DNA reads TGCGCCAGCAGCTCGAGCGGGGTGCCCTACAATGAGCAGTTCTTC. Its translation: CASSSSGVPYNEQFF.

The rearrangement links TRBV29-1 to TRBJ1-1; weak D call: TRBD1 (6 bases). The ends were cut back, 3 bases at V and 5 bases at J, with 13 bases in the middle. CDR1 is SQVTM and CDR2 is ANQGSEA in the germline V gene. There are 13 residues in the CDR3. As DNA, the CDR3 is TGCAGCGTTGACAGGGGAAGATTGACTGAAGCTTTCTTT. Translated, it gives CSVDRGRLTEAFF.

This clone was seen a handful of times. The J gene is TRBJ2-7, the V gene TRBV29-1; D remains unclear. The V end lost 8 bases, the J end lost 6 bases, and 14 bases lay between the germline ends. This CDR3 comprises 11 residues. The germline V gene has CDR1 SQVTM and CDR2 ANQGSEA. The CDR3 DNA reads TGCAGCATATCTCATACGGGCGAGCAGTACTTC. Its translation: CSISHTGEQYF.

This clone was seen a single time. The V call is TRBV28, the J call TRBJ2-5, with D possibly being TRBD1 (5 bases). V lost 2 bases and J lost 2, with 15 bases in between. In germline, CDR1 is MDHEN, CDR2 SYDVKM. There are 16 residues in the CDR3. The CDR3 protein is CASSLLQGSQQETQYF. CDR3 coding DNA: TGTGCCAGCAGTTTACTCCAGGGAAGCCAGCAAGAGACCCAGTACTTC.

As concerns this clone: This sample also contains other DNA sequences that code for the same CDR3. V usage is TRBV7-2 and J usage is TRBJ2-7; possible D gene TRBD1, 5 bases. The CDR3 consists of 14 residues. V was trimmed by 3 bases and J by 2 bases, leaving 11 bases between them. Per the germline V gene, CDR1 is SGHTA and CDR2 is FQGNSA. This CDR3 reads CASSLSQGPYEQYF. CDR3 nucleotide sequence: TGTGCCAGCAGCTTGAGCCAGGGCCCCTACGAGCAGTACTTC. Variable domain in full (rest from reference TRBV7-2 and TRBJ2-7): GAGVSQSPSNKVTEKGKDVELRCDPISGHTALYWYRQSLGQGLEFLIYFQGNSAPDKSGLPSDRFSAERTGGSVSTLTIQRTQQEDSAVYLCASSLSQGPYEQYFGPGTRLTVT.

The chain carries TRBV5-1 and TRBJ2-5; D may be TRBD1 (7 bases). Trimming removed 4 bases at V and 5 bases at J, with 21 bases between. Germline V gene lookup returns CDR1 SGHRS and CDR2 YFSETQ. The CDR3 contains 16 residues. The chain's CDR3 is CASSAGPGGGVETQYF. For the CDR3, the DNA is TGCGCCAGCAGCGCCGGGCCAGGGGGAGGTGTGGAGACCCAGTACTTC.

This chain links TRBV7-2 with TRBJ2-1; weak D call: TRBD2 (5 bases). The CDR3 is 14 residues long. Trimming pared 1 base from V and 5 bases from J, leaving 9 bases between. The germline V gene has CDR1 SGHTA and CDR2 FQGNSA. The CDR3 DNA is TGTGCCAGCAGCTTAGTGGTGGGAGACAATGAGCAGTTCTTC. Its protein is CASSLVVGDNEQFF.

V is TRBV25-1 and J is TRBJ2-1; D may be TRBD1 (5 bases). The CDR3 consists of 15 residues. Germline-derived CDR1 and CDR2 are MGHDK and SYGVNS. Trimming pared 8 bases from V and 3 bases from J, leaving 17 bases between. DNA of the CDR3: TGTGCCAGCGCCTACCCAGGGATCCTCTACAATGAGCAGTTCTTC. Its translation is CASAYPGILYNEQFF.

This sequence joins TRBV28 and TRBJ1-1; D might be TRBD1 (6 bases). This CDR3 has 14 residues. V lost 8 bases to trimming and J lost 1 base, with 14 bases between them. The germline CDR1 and CDR2 sequences are MDHEN and SYDVKM. CDR3 nucleotides: TGTGCCAGCGCACTCCAGGGGCAGAACACTGAAGCTTTCTTT. Protein sequence: CASALQGQNTEAFF.

The V call is TRBV6-5, the J call TRBJ2-7; the match to TRBD2 covers 9 bases. The V gene end was trimmed by 6 bases and the J gene end by 5 bases; junction bases not matched to a gene: 5. Germline lookup yields CDR1 MNHEY and CDR2 SVGAGI. The CDR3 loop spans 13 amino acids. The CDR3 loop reads CASRASGTHEQYF. As DNA, the CDR3 is TGTGCCAGCAGAGCTAGCGGGACCCACGAGCAGTACTTC.

The chain links TRBV6-6 to TRBJ2-1, with 11 bases lining up with TRBD2. V trimming: 0 bases; J trimming: 5 bases; junction bases outside the gene matches: 3. The CDR3 is made up of 16 amino acids. The germline gives CDR1 MNHNY, CDR2 SVGAGI (reference sequence). DNA for the CDR3: TGTGCCAGCAGTTACTCGTCACTAGCGGGGGACAATGAGCAGTTCTTC. Amino acids: CASSYSSLAGDNEQFF.

The chain links TRBV2 to TRBJ2-1, with a possible D match to TRBD2 (6 bases). CDR1 is SNHLY, CDR2 FYNNEI, per germline. There are 14 residues in the CDR3. Between the trimmed V and J ends, which lost 6 bases and 7 bases, there was a span of 16 bases. The CDR3 loop is CASRQRVIGNEQFF. CDR3 DNA: TGTGCCAGCAGGCAGCGGGTCATCGGGAATGAGCAGTTCTTC.